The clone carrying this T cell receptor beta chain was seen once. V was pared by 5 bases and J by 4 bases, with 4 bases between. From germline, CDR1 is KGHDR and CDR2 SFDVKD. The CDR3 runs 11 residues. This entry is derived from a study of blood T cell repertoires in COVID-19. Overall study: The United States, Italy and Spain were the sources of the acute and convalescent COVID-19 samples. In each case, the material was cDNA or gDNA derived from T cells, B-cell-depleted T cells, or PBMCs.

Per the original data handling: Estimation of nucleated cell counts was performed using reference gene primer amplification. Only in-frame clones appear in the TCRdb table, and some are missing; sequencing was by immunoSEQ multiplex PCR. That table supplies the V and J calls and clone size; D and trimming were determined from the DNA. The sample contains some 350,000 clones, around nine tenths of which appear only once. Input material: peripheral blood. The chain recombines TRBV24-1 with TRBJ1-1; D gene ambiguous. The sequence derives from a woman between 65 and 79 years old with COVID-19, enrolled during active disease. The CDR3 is CATSGGTEAFF. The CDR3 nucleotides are TGTGCCACCAGTGGAGGCACTGAAGCTTTCTTT.